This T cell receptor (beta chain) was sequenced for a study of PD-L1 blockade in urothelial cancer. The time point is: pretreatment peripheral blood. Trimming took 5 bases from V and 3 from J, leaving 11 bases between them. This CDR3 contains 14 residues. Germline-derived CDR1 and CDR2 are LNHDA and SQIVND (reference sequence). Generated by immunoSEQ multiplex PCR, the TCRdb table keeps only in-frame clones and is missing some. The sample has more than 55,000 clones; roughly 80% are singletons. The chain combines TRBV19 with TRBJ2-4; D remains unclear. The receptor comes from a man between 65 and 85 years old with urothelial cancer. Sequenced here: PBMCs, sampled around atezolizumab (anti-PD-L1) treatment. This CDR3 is CASSPEFGKNIQYF. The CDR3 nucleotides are TGTGCCAGTAGTCCGGAGTTTGGCAAAAACATTCAGTACTTC.